These 3 T cell receptor beta chains originate from one sample sequenced in a study of blood T cell repertoires in COVID-19. The protocol was immunoSEQ multiplex PCR, while the TCRdb copy is restricted to in-frame clones and leaves out a portion. The sample shows roughly 250,000 clones, 82% of them seen only once. Specimen: peripheral blood. The receptors were sampled from a woman aged 80 or over with active or convalescent COVID-19.

This chain links TRBV25-1 with TRBJ1-2; 11 bases map to TRBD1. The CDR3 runs to 17 residues. The germline gives CDR1 MGHDK, CDR2 SYGVNS. Trimming cost V 0 bases and J 4 bases; bases outside gene matches: 7. CDR3: CASSEYTGTGGGYGYTF. For the CDR3, the DNA is TGTGCCAGCAGTGAATATACCGGGACAGGGGGTGGCTATGGCTACACCTTC.

This sequence joins TRBV12-3 or TRBV12-4 and TRBJ1-2; the D gene is possibly TRBD1 (6 bases). The length of the CDR3 is 13 residues. Trimming pared 4 bases from V and 7 bases from J, leaving 13 bases between. DNA for the CDR3: TGTGCCAGCAGTTCACAGGGCATCGGTGGCTACACCTTC. Translated, it gives CASSSQGIGGYTF.

J is TRBJ2-7 and V is TRBV27, with 11 bases fitting TRBD2. V lost 2 bases to trimming and J lost 6 bases; unmatched junction nucleotides: 9. CDR1 and CDR2 from the germline V gene are MNHEY and SMNVEV (reference sequence). This CDR3 is built from 16 residues. CDR3 sequence (DNA): TGTGCCAGCAGTTTAAGTTCCCGACTAGCGGGGAGCGAGCAGTACTTC. It is translated as CASSLSSRLAGSEQYF.